The 20 T cell receptor beta chains below come from one sample, sequenced in a study of shared clonotypes between healthy human individuals. The protocol was immunoSEQ multiplex PCR, while the TCRdb copy is restricted to in-frame clones and leaves out a portion. The sample lists some 900,000 clones, 76% occurring once. Sequenced material: memory CD4+ T cells sorted from blood. Subset specified: CD45RA-negative fraction. The receptors here all came from a man aged 18 to 29 in good health.

The chain employs TRBV4-2 and TRBJ1-1; the D is unclear. V was pared by 0 bases and J by 4 bases, with 9 bases between. CDR3 length equals 14 residues. Germline assignment: CDR1 LGHNA and CDR2 YNFKEQ. The CDR3 DNA reads as TGTGCCAGCAGCCAAGATCCGGGGTCCACTGAAGCTTTCTTT. Its protein is CASSQDPGSTEAFF.

The sample holds one count of this clone. The rearrangement joins TRBV5-1 to TRBJ2-4, with 7 bases fitting TRBD1. The CDR3 is 16 residues long. V was pared by 2 bases and J by 1 base, with 6 bases of the junction left unmatched. Germline lookup yields CDR1 SGHRS and CDR2 YFSETQ. The CDR3 bases are TGCGCCAGCAGCTTTGACAGGGCGAGGGCCAAAAACATTCAGTACTTC. Its translation: CASSFDRARAKNIQYF.

The chain carries TRBV10-3 and TRBJ2-5, with D maybe TRBD2 (6 bases). V was pared by 4 bases and J by 4 bases, with 16 bases between. The CDR3 covers 15 residues. In germline, CDR1 is ENHRY, CDR2 SYGVKD. The CDR3 loop is CAISGGAAGVETQYF. CDR3 coding DNA: TGTGCCATCAGTGGAGGCGCAGCGGGCGTAGAGACCCAGTACTTC.

V gene TRBV5-6 combines with J gene TRBJ2-1; D is possibly TRBD2 (5 bases). The germline V gene encodes CDR1 SGHDT and CDR2 YYEEEE. This CDR3 contains 14 residues. Trimming took off 0 bases at V and 8 bases at J, with 12 bases between the two ends. CDR3 nucleotides: TGTGCCAGCAGCTTGGATCTGAGCGGCGATGAGCAGTTCTTC. Protein: CASSLDLSGDEQFF.

This clone was found a few times. J is TRBJ2-4 and V is TRBV19; D tentatively fits TRBD1 or TRBD2 (5 bases each). Germline V CDR1 and CDR2: LNHDA, SQIVND (reference sequence). Trimming stripped 0 bases from V and 0 bases from J, with 21 bases between. CDR3 length equals 20 residues. CDR3 sequence (DNA): TGTGCCAGTAGTATAGATACTTCGATGAGGGGTGGCCTAGCCAAAAACATTCAGTACTTC. Translated: CASSIDTSMRGGLAKNIQYF.

The chain has TRBV10-1 and TRBJ2-2; D gene ambiguous. This CDR3 contains 15 residues. Trimming took off 3 bases at V and 1 base at J, with 9 bases between the two ends. Germline V gives CDR1 WNHNN, CDR2 SYGVQD (reference sequence). CDR3 in DNA: TGCGCCAGCAGTGAATCACCTTGGAACACCGGGGAGCTGTTTTTT. Translating it yields CASSESPWNTGELFF.

V and J are TRBV9 and TRBJ2-1; 12 bases map to TRBD2. Per the germline V gene, CDR1 is SGDLS and CDR2 is YYNGEE. J was trimmed by 10 bases and V by 0 bases; bases with no gene match: 8. The CDR3 is made up of 16 amino acids. The CDR3: CASSVGGTSGRTEQFF. CDR3 nucleotide sequence: TGTGCCAGCAGCGTAGGAGGGACTAGCGGGCGGACCGAGCAGTTCTTC.

This chain connects TRBV5-1 to TRBJ2-7; TRBD2 agrees at 9 bases. The CDR3 is 16 residues long. Germline CDR1 and CDR2: SGHRS and YFSETQ. V shed 0 bases and J 2 bases; nucleotides not matched to a gene: 6. In DNA, the CDR3 is TGCGCCAGCAGCTTGGTTAATGAGCGGGGGGCCTACGAGCAGTACTTC. It encodes CASSLVNERGAYEQYF.

This chain connects TRBV30 to TRBJ1-1; D not certain. Trimming took 2 bases from V and 2 from J, leaving 6 bases between them. This CDR3 has 12 amino acids. The germline CDR1 and CDR2 sequences are GTSNPN and SVGIG (reference sequence). The CDR3 sequence is CAWSRSNTEAFF. The DNA of the CDR3 is TGTGCCTGGAGTCGCAGTAACACTGAAGCTTTCTTT.

Notes on this clone: This CDR3 is also generated by other DNA sequences in the sample. The rearrangement uses TRBV18 and TRBJ2-1; D not certain. This CDR3 has 13 amino acids. V was clipped by 2 bases and J by 4 bases, with 6 bases between them. Germline-derived CDR1 and CDR2 are KGHSH and LQKENI. Written as DNA, the CDR3 is TGTGCCAGCTCACCAGGGGATTACAATGAGCAGTTCTTC. It yields the protein CASSPGDYNEQFF.

This clone has only one observation. The chain has TRBV19 and TRBJ2-4, with 12 bases matching TRBD1. CDR3 length: 15 residues. Germline lookup yields CDR1 LNHDA and CDR2 SQIVND (reference sequence). V lost 5 bases to trimming and J lost 6 bases; unmatched junction nucleotides: 5. The CDR3 loop is CASSEGQGAANIQYF. The DNA for the CDR3 is TGTGCCAGTAGTGAGGGACAGGGGGCGGCAAACATTCAGTACTTC.

The chain recombines TRBV5-6 with TRBJ2-2; the match to TRBD2 covers 9 bases. J lost 4 bases, V lost 4 bases, and 2 bases had no gene match. Germline CDR1 reads SGHDT; CDR2 reads YYEEEE. The CDR3 is 14 residues long. CDR3 in amino acids: CASSRGLATGELFF. The CDR3 DNA is TGTGCCAGCAGCCGGGGACTAGCCACCGGGGAGCTGTTTTTT.

The genes are TRBV19 and TRBJ2-4; D unresolved. Looked up from germline, CDR1 is LNHDA and CDR2 is SQIVND (reference sequence). Between the trimmed V and J ends, which lost 2 bases and 0 bases, there was a span of 14 bases. The CDR3 spans 17 residues. Written as DNA, the CDR3 is TGTGCCAGTAGTATAAACCCCCACTTTGTAGCCAAAAACATTCAGTACTTC. Protein sequence: CASSINPHFVAKNIQYF.

A note on this clone: A far larger clone is only one base removed, so a read error is likely. The sample holds other DNA sequences that translate to the same CDR3. The chain employs TRBV15 and TRBJ2-5; D is unresolved. The CDR3 sequence is 12 residues long. V lost 0 bases, J lost 6 bases, and 5 bases lay in between. Germline CDR1 reads LNHNV; CDR2 reads YYDKDF (reference sequence). The DNA of the CDR3 is TGTGCCACCAGCAGAGATGATCAGACCCAGTACTTC. Amino acids: CATSRDDQTQYF.

This clone was found a few times. V and J are TRBV7-8 and TRBJ1-2, with a possible D match to TRBD1 (5 bases). Trimming took off 2 bases at V and 5 bases at J, with 12 bases between the two ends. Germline assignment: CDR1 SGHVS and CDR2 FQNEAQ. The CDR3 runs to 14 residues. The CDR3 nucleotides are TGTGCCAGCAGCTTATCGGTGCAGGGTTATGGCTACACCTTC. Protein product: CASSLSVQGYGYTF.

The chain joins TRBV19 to TRBJ2-6, with a weak D call TRBD1 (5 bases). This CDR3 is built from 18 residues. Germline V gives CDR1 LNHDA, CDR2 SQIVND (reference sequence). V lost 4 bases to trimming and J lost 0 bases, with 16 bases between them. The CDR3 region has the DNA TGTGCCAGTAGTACTTGGGCAGGGTCCCTCTCTGGGGCCAACGTCCTGACTTTC. It specifies CASSTWAGSLSGANVLTF.

V and J are TRBV30 and TRBJ1-2; D is perhaps TRBD1 (5 bases). Germline V CDR1 and CDR2: GTSNPN, SVGIG (reference sequence). V lost 1 base and J 3 bases, leaving 9 bases between the germline ends. The CDR3 has 13 residues. Here the CDR3 reads CAWSAQGDYGYTF. The CDR3 region has the DNA TGTGCCTGGAGTGCTCAGGGTGACTATGGCTACACCTTC.

The V and J genes are TRBV7-8 and TRBJ2-1; no reliable D call. Germline V gene lookup returns CDR1 SGHVS and CDR2 FQNEAQ. The V end was cut by 3 bases, the J end by 6 bases, with 9 bases between. The CDR3 totals 13 residues. As DNA, the CDR3 is TGTGCCAGCAGCTTCGTAAGGTCCAATGAGCAGTTCTTC. Translation: CASSFVRSNEQFF.

This clone was seen only a few times. This chain connects TRBV5-1 to TRBJ2-1; D possibly matches TRBD1 or TRBD2 (5 bases each). Germline CDR1 reads SGHRS; CDR2 reads YFSETQ. The CDR3 contains 15 residues. The germline V and J ends were trimmed by 4 bases and 8 bases, with 19 bases remaining between them. CDR3 sequence reads: CASSPGTTTWDEQFF. The CDR3 DNA is TGCGCCAGCAGCCCTGGGACCACAACCTGGGATGAGCAGTTCTTC.

This rearrangement joins TRBV10-3 to TRBJ2-4; 10 bases match TRBD1. This CDR3 contains 13 residues. The V and J ends lost 8 bases and 5 bases, in that order; junction bases with no gene match: 3. Germline CDR1 ENHRY, CDR2 SYGVKD. The CDR3 protein is CAIGQGEENIQYF. The CDR3 DNA reads TGTGCCATCGGACAGGGGGAGGAAAACATTCAGTACTTC.